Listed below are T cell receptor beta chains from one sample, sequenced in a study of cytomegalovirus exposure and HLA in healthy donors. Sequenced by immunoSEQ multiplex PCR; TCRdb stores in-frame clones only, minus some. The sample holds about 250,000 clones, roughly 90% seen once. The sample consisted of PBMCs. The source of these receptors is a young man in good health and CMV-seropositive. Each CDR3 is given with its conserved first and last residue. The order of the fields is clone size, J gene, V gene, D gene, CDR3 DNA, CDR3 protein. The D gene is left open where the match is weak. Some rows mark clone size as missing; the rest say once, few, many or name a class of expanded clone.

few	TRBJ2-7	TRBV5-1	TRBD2	TGCGCCAGCAGCTTGGCATTAGCGGGAACGGGGGAGCAGTACTTC	CASSLALAGTGEQYF
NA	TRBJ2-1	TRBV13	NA	TGTGCCAGCAGCTTAGGATTTAGTGAGCAGTTCTTC	CASSLGFSEQFF
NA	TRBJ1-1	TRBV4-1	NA	TGCGCCAGCAGCCAGGGACCAGGGAATACTGAAGCTTTCTTT	CASSQGPGNTEAFF
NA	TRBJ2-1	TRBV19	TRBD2	TGTGCCAGTAGTCCTCTAGCGGGGGTCAGGAATGAGCAGTTCTTC	CASSPLAGVRNEQFF
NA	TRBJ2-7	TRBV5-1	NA	TGCGCCAGCAGCCGCCCAGGGGACGGACTTCCCTACGAGCAGTACTTC	CASSRPGDGLPYEQYF
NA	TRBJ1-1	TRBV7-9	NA	TGTGCCAGCAGCCCGTCCGAGAACACTGAAGCTTTCTTT	CASSPSENTEAFF
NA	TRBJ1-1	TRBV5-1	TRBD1	TGCGCCAGCAGCGCGGACAGGGTGGGGACTGAAGCTTTCTTT	CASSADRVGTEAFF
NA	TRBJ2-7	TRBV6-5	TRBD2	TGTGCCAGCAGTTACTCGGCTAGCGGTGCCTACGAGCAGTACTTC	CASSYSASGAYEQYF
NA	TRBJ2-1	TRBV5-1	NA	TGCGCCAGCAGCTTGGTGGGGCTAGCGTCGAGGGAGTTCTTC	CASSLVGLASREFF
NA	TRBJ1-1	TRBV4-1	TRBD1	TGCGCCAGCAGCCAAGGACGACAGGGGCGGACTGAAGCTTTCTTT	CASSQGRQGRTEAFF
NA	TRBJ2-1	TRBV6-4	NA	TGTGCCAGCAGTGACGGCAGTCCGTGGCAGTTCTTC	CASSDGSPWQFF
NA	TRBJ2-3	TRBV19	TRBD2	TGTGCCAGTAGTTTAGGACTAGCGGGAGGCACAGATACGCAGTATTTT	CASSLGLAGGTDTQYF
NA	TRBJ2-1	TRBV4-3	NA	TGCGCCAGCAGCCAAGATTTTTCGCCCAGTGAGCAGTTCTTC	CASSQDFSPSEQFF
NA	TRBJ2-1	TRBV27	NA	TGTGCCAGCAGTATATCTCCGGGGTCTTACAATGAGCAGTTCTTC	CASSISPGSYNEQFF
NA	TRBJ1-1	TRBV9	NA	TGTGCCAGCAGCGTGGGGGGCAGATCTGAAGCTTTCTTT	CASSVGGRSEAFF
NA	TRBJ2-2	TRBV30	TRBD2	TGTGCCTGGAGGGTAGGGAGGGCTGGGAACACCGGGGAGCTGTTTTTT	CAWRVGRAGNTGELFF
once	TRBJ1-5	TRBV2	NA	TGTGCCAGCAGTGAAGCTAGGGGGGCAGGTCAGCCCCAGCATTTT	CASSEARGAGQPQHF
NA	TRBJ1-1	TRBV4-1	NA	TGCGCCAGCAGCCAAGATGGGGCCAGATTCCCCAGACCTGAAGCTTTCTTT	CASSQDGARFPRPEAFF
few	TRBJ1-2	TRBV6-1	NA	TGTGCCAGCACCCAACGGGTTAACTATGGCTACACCTTC	CASTQRVNYGYTF
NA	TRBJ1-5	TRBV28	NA	TGTGCCAGCAGTTTCGGGGCAGGGTATGATCAGCCCCAGCATTTT	CASSFGAGYDQPQHF
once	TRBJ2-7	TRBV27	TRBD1	TGTGCCAGCAGTTCGGGACAGGGCGCCGGGGAGCAGTACTTC	CASSSGQGAGEQYF
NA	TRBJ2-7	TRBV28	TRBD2	TGTGCCAGCAGTTTATGGAGCCTAGCGGGAGGGCCCGGCGAGCAGTACTTC	CASSLWSLAGGPGEQYF
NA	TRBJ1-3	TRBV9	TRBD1	TGTGCCAGCAGCATTACAGGGGACTCTGGAAACACCATATATTTT	CASSITGDSGNTIYF
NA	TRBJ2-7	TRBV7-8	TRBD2	TGTGCCAGCAGCCCGGGAGTAGCGGGAGTGGGGGAGCAGTACTTC	CASSPGVAGVGEQYF
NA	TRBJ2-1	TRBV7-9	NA	TGTGCCAGCAGCTTAGTGAGGGCAGCGGGCGATGAGCAGTTCTTC	CASSLVRAAGDEQFF
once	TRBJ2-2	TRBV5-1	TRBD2	TGCGCCAGCAGCTGGCTTAGCGGGGGTAACACCGGGGAGCTGTTTTTT	CASSWLSGGNTGELFF
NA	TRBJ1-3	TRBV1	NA	TGCACCAGCAGCCAAGGGCCCGACAGGCCCACCAGGCACACCATATATTTT	CTSSQGPDRPTRHTIYF
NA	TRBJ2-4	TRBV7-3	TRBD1	TGTGCCAGCAGCCAGAACAGGGGAGACATTCAGTACTTC	CASSQNRGDIQYF
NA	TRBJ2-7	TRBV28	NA	TGTGCCAGCAGCCTAACCCCGGGACTCCAAAGAAGGTCTCCCTACGAGCAGTACTTC	CASSLTPGLQRRSPYEQYF
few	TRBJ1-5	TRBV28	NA	TGTGCCAGCAGTGCGACAGGAAACCAGCCCCAGCATTTT	CASSATGNQPQHF
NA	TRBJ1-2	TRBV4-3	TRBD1	TGCGCCAGCAGCCATCCCGGGACAGGGTCTAATGGCTACACCTTC	CASSHPGTGSNGYTF
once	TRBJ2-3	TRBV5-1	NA	TGCGCCAGCAGCTCGTGGCATGATGGGGCAGATACGCAGTATTTT	CASSSWHDGADTQYF
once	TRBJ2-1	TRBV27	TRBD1	TGTGCCAGCAGTTCATACGGGACAGGTGGACCGTTCAATGAGCAGTTCTTC	CASSSYGTGGPFNEQFF
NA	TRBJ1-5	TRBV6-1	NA	TGTGCCAGCAGTGAAGAAGGTGGGCAGCCCCAGCATTTT	CASSEEGGQPQHF
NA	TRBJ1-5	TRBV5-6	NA	TGTGCCAGCAGCTGGGGGACGGCTAGCAATCAGCCCCAGCATTTT	CASSWGTASNQPQHF
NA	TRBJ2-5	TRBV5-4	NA	TGTGCCAGCAGCCAGGTTCAAGAGACCCAGTACTTC	CASSQVQETQYF
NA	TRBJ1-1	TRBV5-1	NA	TGCGCCAGCAGCTTCGGCCAGGCGGGCACTGAAGCTTTCTTT	CASSFGQAGTEAFF
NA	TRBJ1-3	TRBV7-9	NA	TGTGCCAGCAGCTTAGGGCGGCCCTCTGGAAACACCATATATTTT	CASSLGRPSGNTIYF
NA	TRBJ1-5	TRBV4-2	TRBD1	TGTGCCAGCAGCCCTGTTAAATCGACAGGGTGGAGCAATCAGCCCCAGCATTTT	CASSPVKSTGWSNQPQHF
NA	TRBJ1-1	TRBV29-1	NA	TGCAGCGTTGGACACCTGAACACTGAAGCTTTCTTT	CSVGHLNTEAFF
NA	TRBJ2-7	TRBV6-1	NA	TGTGCCAGCAGTCCAGGGGCTCGTATTTACGAGCAGTACTTC	CASSPGARIYEQYF
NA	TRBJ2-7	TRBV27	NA	TGTGCCAGCAGTTTAGCCAGGGCGGGGTCCGAGCAGTACTTC	CASSLARAGSEQYF
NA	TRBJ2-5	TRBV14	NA	TGTGCCAGCAGTTGGGCGGGGGAGACCCAGTACTTC	CASSWAGETQYF
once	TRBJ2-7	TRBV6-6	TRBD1	TGTGCCAGCAGCGAACGAACCGGGACAGGCTACGAGCAGTACTTC	CASSERTGTGYEQYF
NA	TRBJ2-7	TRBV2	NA	TGTGCCAGCAGTGGTGACTTCCCCAGTGTTCACGAGCAGTACTTC	CASSGDFPSVHEQYF
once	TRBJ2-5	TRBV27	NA	TGTGCCAGCAGTTTAACGCAGAAGGAGACCCAGTACTTC	CASSLTQKETQYF
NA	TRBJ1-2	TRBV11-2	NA	TGTGCCAGCAGCGCGCAGGGGTCTACTTATGGCTACACCTTC	CASSAQGSTYGYTF
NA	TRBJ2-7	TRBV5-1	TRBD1	TGCGCCAGCAGCCTGACAGGGGGCTTAGAATACGAGCAGTACTTC	CASSLTGGLEYEQYF
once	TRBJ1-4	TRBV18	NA	TGTGCCAGCTCATTCCTCAGGGAAGGTAATGAAAAACTGTTTTTT	CASSFLREGNEKLFF
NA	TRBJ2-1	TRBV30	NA	TGTGCCTGGAGTACCCGTAGTGAGCAGTTCTTC	CAWSTRSEQFF
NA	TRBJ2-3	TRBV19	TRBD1	TGTGCCAGTAGTGGCGGACAGGGCCCAGATACGCAGTATTTT	CASSGGQGPDTQYF
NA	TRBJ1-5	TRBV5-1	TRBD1	TGCGCCAGCAGCCCAAAGACAGGGGGCAATCAGCCCCAGCATTTT	CASSPKTGGNQPQHF
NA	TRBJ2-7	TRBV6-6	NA	TGTGCCAGCAGCCCCCGCAGGTGGGCCGGAGAGGACGAGCAGTACTTC	CASSPRRWAGEDEQYF
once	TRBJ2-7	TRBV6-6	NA	TGTGCCAGCAGTCCCGGGTCCTCCTACGAGCAGTACTTC	CASSPGSSYEQYF
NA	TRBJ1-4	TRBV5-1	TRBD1	TGCGCCAGCAGCTTGGCAATCCGGGACAGGGGAAGAGAAAAACTGTTTTTT	CASSLAIRDRGREKLFF
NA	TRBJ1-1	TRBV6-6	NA	TGTGCCAGCTTCGCTCCGGAGAACACTGAAGCTTTCTTT	CASFAPENTEAFF
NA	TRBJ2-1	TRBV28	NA	TGTGCCAGCAGTTTCGACCCGAGCCTCTCCTACAATGAGCAGTTCTTC	CASSFDPSLSYNEQFF